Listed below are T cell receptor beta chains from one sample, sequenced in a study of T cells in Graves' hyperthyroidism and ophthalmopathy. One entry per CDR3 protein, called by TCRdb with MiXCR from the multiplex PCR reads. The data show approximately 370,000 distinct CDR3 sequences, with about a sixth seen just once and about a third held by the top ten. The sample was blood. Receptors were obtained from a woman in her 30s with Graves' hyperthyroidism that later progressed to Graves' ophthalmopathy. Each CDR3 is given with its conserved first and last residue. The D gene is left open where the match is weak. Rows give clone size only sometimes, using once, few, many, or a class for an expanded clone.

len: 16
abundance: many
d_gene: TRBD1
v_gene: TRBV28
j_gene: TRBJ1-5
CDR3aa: CASSSMSGGGYQPQHF
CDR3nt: TGTGCCAGCAGTTCGATGTCAGGGGGCGGATATCAGCCCCAGCATTTT

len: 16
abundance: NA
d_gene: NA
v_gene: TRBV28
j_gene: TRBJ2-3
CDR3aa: CASSFRLVGGTDTQYF
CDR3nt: TGTGCCAGCAGTTTTCGACTAGTAGGGGGCACAGATACGCAGTATTTT

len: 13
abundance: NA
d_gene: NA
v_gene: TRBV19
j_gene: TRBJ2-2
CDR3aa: CASSVSTAGELFF
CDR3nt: TGTGCCAGTAGTGTTTCGACGGCCGGGGAGCTGTTTTTT

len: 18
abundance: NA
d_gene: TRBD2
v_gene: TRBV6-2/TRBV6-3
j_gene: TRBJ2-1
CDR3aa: CASSYRARLAGVYNEQFF
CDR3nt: TGTGCCAGCAGTTACCGGGCGCGGCTAGCGGGGGTATACAATGAGCAGTTCTTC

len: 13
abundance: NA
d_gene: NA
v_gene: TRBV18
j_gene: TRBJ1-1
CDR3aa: CASSLPGARGAFF
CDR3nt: TGTGCCAGCTCACTACCGGGGGCTAGAGGAGCTTTCTTT

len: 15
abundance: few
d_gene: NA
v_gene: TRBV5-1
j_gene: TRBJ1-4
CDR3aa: CASSLRGGANEKLFF
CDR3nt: TGCGCCAGCAGCTTGAGGGGGGGCGCTAATGAAAAACTGTTTTTT

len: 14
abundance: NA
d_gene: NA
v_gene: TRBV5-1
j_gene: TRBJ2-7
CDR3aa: CASSDLDRTYEQYF
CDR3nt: TGCGCCAGCAGCGACCTGGATAGAACCTACGAGCAGTACTTC

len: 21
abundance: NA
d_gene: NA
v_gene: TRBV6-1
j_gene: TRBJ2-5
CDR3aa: CASSNRAPVIMGQREQETQYF
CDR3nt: TGTGCCAGCAGTAACCGCGCGCCCGTCATCATGGGACAAAGGGAGCAAGAGACCCAGTACTTC

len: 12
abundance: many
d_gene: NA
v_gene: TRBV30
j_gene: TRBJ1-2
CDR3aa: CAWMGGFGGYTF
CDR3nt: TGTGCCTGGATGGGTGGCTTTGGAGGCTACACCTTC

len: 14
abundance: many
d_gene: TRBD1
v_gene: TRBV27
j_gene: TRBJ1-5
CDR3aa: CASSSGQGYQPQHF
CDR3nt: TGTGCCAGCAGTTCAGGACAGGGGTATCAGCCCCAGCATTTT

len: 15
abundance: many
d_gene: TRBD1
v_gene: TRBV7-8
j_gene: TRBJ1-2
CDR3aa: CASSPSATGGYGYTF
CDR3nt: TGTGCCAGCAGCCCTTCGGCGACAGGGGGCTATGGCTACACCTTC

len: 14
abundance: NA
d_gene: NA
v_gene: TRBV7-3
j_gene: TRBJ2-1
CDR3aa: CASSHGRGGGEQFF
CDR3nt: TGTGCCAGCAGCCATGGGAGGGGTGGGGGCGAGCAGTTCTTC

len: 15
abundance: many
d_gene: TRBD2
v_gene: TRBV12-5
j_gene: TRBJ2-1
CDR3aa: CASGLQTGGPNEQFF
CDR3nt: TGTGCTAGTGGTTTGCAAACGGGGGGGCCCAATGAGCAGTTCTTC

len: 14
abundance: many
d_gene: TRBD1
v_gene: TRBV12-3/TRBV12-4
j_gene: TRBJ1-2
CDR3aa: CASTPRDRQYGYTF
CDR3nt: TGTGCCAGCACTCCCCGGGACAGGCAATATGGCTACACCTTC

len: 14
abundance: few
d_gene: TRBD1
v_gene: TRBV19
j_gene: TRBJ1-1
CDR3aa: CASSIQGANTEAFF
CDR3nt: TGTGCCAGTAGTATCCAGGGGGCGAACACTGAAGCTTTCTTT

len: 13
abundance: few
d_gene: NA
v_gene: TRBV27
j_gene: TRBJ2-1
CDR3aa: CASSLSATHEQFF
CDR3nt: TGTGCCAGCAGTTTATCGGCGACGCATGAGCAGTTCTTC

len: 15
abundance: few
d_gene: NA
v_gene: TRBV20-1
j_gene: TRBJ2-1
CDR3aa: CSARDLSRDGNEQFF
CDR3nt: TGCAGTGCTAGAGATCTGTCCCGGGACGGCAATGAGCAGTTCTTC

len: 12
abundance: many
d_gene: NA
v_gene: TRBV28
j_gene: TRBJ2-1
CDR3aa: CASSSHPSEQFF
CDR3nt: TGTGCCAGCAGTTCTCATCCCTCCGAGCAGTTCTTC

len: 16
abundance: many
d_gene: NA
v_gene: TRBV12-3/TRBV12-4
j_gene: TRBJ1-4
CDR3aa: CASSLGSTALLEKLFF
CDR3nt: TGTGCCAGCAGTTTAGGGTCGACCGCACTTTTAGAAAAACTGTTTTTT

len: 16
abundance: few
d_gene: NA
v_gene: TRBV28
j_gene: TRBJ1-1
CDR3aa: CASSLAGVAENTEAFF
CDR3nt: TGTGCCAGCAGTTTAGCGGGGGTGGCGGAGAACACTGAAGCTTTCTTT

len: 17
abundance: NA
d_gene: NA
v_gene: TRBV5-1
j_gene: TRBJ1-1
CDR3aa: CASSLSPPGPRNTEAFF
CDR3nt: TGCGCCAGCAGCCTCTCACCACCGGGACCCAGGAACACTGAAGCTTTCTTT

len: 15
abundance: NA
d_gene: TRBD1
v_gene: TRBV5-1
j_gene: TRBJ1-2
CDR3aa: CASSLRGQPNYGYTF
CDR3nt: TGTGCCAGCAGCTTACGGGGACAGCCTAACTATGGCTACACCTTC

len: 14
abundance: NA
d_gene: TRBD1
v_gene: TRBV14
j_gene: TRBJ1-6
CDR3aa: CASSPGGYNSPLHF
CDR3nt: TGTGCCAGCAGCCCAGGGGGCTATAATTCACCCCTCCACTTT

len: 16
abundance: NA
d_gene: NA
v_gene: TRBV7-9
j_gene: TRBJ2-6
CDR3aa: CASSLGGQSGANVLTF
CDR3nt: TGTGCCAGCAGCTTAGGAGGTCAGTCTGGGGCCAACGTCCTGACTTTC

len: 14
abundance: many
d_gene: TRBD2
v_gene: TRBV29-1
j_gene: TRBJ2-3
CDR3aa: CSVEIAGEGDTQYF
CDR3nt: TGCAGCGTTGAAATAGCGGGAGAGGGGGATACGCAGTATTTT

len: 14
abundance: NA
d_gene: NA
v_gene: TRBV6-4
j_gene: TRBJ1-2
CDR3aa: CASSDSRGPYGYTF
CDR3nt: TGTGCCAGCAGTGACTCAAGGGGCCCCTATGGCTACACCTTC

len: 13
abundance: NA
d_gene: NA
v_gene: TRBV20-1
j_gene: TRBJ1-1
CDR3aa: CSARDSGGTEAFF
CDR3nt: TGCAGTGCTAGAGATTCGGGGGGCACTGAGGCTTTCTTT

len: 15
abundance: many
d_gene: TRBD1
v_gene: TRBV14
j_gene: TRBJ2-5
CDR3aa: CASSQATGFGETQYF
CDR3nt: TGTGCCAGCAGCCAGGCGACAGGGTTTGGAGAGACCCAGTACTTC

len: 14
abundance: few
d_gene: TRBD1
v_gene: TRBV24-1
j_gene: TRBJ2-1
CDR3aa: CATSDLGTGFEQFF
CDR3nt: TGTGCCACCAGTGATTTGGGGACAGGGTTTGAGCAGTTCTTC

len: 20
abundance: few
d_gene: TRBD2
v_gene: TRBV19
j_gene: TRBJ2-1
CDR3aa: CASSISYLAGGPSTYNEQLF
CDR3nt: TGTGCCAGTAGTATATCGTATTTAGCGGGAGGCCCGTCTACCTACAATGAGCAGCTCTTC

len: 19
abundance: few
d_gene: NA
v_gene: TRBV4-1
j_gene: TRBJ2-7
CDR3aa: CASSQSTDSWTSLTYEQYF
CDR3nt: TGCGCCAGCAGCCAATCCACGGATTCTTGGACGAGCCTAACCTACGAGCAGTACTTC

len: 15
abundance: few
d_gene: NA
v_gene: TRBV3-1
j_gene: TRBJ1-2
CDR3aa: CASSPNVGRFYGYTF
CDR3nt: TGTGCCAGCAGCCCCAACGTGGGCAGATTCTATGGCTACACCTTC

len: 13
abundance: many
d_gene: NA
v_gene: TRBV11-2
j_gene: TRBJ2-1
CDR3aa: CASSERRLGEQFF
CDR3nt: TGTGCCAGCAGCGAGCGGCGGTTAGGTGAGCAGTTCTTC

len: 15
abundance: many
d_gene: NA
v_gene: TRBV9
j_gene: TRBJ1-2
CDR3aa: CASSGGFGTTYGYTF
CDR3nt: TGTGCCAGCAGCGGAGGATTCGGGACAACCTATGGCTACACCTTC

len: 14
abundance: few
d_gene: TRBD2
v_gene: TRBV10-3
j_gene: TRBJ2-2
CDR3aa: CAISAGVNTGELFF
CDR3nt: TGTGCCATCTCAGCGGGGGTTAACACCGGGGAGCTGTTTTTT

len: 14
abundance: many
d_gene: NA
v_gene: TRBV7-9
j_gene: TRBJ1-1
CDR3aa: CAILVPESYTEAFF
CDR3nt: TGTGCCATCTTAGTTCCAGAATCGTACACTGAAGCTTTCTTT

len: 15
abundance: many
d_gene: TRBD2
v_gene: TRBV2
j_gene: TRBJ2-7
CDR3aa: CASSVSGLLAYEQYF
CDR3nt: TGTGCCAGCAGTGTCTCGGGCCTACTAGCGTACGAGCAGTACTTC

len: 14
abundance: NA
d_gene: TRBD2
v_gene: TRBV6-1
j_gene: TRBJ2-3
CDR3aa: CASSEAGGAALVYF
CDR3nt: TGTGCCAGCAGTGAAGCGGGAGGGGCGGCTTTGGTGTATTTT

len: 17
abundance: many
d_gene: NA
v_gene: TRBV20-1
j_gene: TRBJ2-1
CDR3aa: CSARPGLSLHYYNEQFF
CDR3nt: TGCAGTGCTAGGCCGGGACTCAGCCTCCATTATTACAATGAGCAGTTCTTC

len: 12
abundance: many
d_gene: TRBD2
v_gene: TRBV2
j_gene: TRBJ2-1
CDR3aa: CASSGLANEQFF
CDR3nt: TGTGCCAGCAGCGGACTAGCGAATGAGCAGTTCTTC

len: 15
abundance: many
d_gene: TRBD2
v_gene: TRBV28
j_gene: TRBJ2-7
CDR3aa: CASSFGSGRRYEQYF
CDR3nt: TGTGCCAGCAGTTTTGGTAGCGGGAGGAGGTACGAGCAGTACTTC

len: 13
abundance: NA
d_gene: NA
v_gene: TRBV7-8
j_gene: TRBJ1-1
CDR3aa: CASSSQGWGGAFF
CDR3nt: TGTGCCAGCAGCTCTCAGGGGTGGGGTGGGGCTTTCTTT

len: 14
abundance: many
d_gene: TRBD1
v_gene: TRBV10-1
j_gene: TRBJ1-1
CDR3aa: CASSEIQGETEAFF
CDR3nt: TGCGCCAGCAGTGAGATCCAGGGGGAGACTGAAGCTTTCTTT

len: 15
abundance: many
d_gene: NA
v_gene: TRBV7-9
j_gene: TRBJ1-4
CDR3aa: CASSQRTATNEKLFF
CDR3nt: TGTGCCAGCAGCCAGAGGACAGCAACTAATGAAAAACTGTTTTTT

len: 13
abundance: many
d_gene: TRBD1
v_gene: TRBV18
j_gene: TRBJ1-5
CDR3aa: CASSPKQGQPQHF
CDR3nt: TGTGCCAGCTCACCGAAACAGGGGCAGCCCCAGCATTTT

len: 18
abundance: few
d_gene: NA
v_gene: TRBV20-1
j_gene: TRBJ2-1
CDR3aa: CSARASTTTTRSYNEQFF
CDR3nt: TGCAGTGCTAGGGCTAGCACCACGACTACGCGCTCCTACAATGAGCAGTTCTTC

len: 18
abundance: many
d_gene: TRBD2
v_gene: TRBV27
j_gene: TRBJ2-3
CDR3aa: CASSSTRTSGGVTDTQYF
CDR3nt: TGTGCCAGCAGTTCCACTCGGACTAGCGGGGGGGTTACAGATACGCAGTATTTT

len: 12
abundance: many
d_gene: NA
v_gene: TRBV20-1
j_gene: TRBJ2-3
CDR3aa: CSASGSTDTQYF
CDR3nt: TGCAGTGCTAGCGGGAGCACAGATACGCAGTATTTT

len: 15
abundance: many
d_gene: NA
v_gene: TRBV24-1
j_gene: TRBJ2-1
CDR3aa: CATSESDGFYNEQFF
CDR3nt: TGTGCCACCAGTGAATCTGACGGGTTCTACAATGAGCAGTTCTTC

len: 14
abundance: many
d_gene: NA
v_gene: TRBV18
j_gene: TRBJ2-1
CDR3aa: CASSPRGRGDEQFF
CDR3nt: TGTGCCAGCTCACCTCGGGGTAGGGGAGATGAGCAGTTCTTC

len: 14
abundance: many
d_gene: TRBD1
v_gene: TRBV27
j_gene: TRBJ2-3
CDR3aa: CASSLGTGVDTQYF
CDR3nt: TGTGCCAGCAGTCTCGGGACAGGGGTAGATACGCAGTATTTT